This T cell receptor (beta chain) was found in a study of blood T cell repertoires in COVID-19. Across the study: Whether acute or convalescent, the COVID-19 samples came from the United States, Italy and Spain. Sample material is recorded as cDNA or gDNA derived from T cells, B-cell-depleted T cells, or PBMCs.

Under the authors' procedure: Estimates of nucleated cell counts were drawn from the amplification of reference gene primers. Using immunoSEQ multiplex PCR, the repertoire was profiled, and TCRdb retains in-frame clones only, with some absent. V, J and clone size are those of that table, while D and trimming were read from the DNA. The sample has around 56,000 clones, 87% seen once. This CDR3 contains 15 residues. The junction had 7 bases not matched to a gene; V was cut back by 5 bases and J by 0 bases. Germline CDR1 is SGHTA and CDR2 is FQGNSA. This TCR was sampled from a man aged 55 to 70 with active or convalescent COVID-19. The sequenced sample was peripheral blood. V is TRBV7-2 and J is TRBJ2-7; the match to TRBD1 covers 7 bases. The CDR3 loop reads CASSPRDSSSYEQYF. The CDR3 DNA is TGTGCCAGCAGCCCCCGGGACAGCAGCTCCTACGAGCAGTACTTC.